The clone carrying this T cell receptor beta chain was seen only a few times. The TCR beta CDR3 regions underwent amplification using RNA transcripts as the source. The TCR CDR3 first-round RT-PCR relied on the HTBI primer set. TCRdb recomputed calls from the multiplex PCR reads with MiXCR, one row per CDR3 protein. The sample carries about 720,000 distinct CDR3 sequences, around 17% recorded once. The CDR3 has 18 residues. Trimming took 1 base from V and 4 from J, leaving 20 bases between them. Germline V CDR1 and CDR2: SGHTA, FQGNSA. The patients, who ranged from 18 to 65 in age, presented with newly diagnosed hyperthyroidism lasting under 2 months. Diagnosis relied on clinical symptoms, serum thyroxine and TRAb, thyroid ultrasound and orbital computed tomography. This specimen belongs to a study of T cells in Graves' hyperthyroidism and ophthalmopathy.

This receptor was taken from a man in his late teens or twenties with Graves' hyperthyroidism. Sequencing used blood. The chain links TRBV7-2 to TRBJ2-4; D could derive from TRBD1 or TRBD2 (6 bases each). CDR3 protein: CASSLVVSRGLIKNIQYF. For the CDR3, the DNA is TGTGCCAGCAGCTTAGTAGTTAGCAGGGGACTCATTAAAAACATTCAGTACTTC. The whole variable domain, filled in from reference TRBV7-2 and TRBJ2-4, reads GAGVSQSPSNKVTEKGKDVELRCDPISGHTALYWYRQSLGQGLEFLIYFQGNSAPDKSGLPSDRFSAERTGGSVSTLTIQRTQQEDSAVYLCASSLVVSRGLIKNIQYFGAGTRLSVL.